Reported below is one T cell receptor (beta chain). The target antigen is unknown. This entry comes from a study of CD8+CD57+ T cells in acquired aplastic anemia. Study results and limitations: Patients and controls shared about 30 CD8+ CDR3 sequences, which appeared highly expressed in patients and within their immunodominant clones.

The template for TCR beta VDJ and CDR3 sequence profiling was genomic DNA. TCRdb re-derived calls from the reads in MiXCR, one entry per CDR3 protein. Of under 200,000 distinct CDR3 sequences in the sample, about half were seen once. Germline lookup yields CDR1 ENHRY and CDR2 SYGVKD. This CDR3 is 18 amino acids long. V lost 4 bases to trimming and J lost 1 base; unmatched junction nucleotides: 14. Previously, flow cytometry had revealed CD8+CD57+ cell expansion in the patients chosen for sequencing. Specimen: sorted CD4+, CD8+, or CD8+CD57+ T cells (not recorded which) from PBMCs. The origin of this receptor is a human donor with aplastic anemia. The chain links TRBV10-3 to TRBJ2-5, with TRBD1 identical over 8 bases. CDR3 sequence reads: CAISGGQGSQMLQETQYF. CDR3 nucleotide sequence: TGTGCCATCAGTGGTGGACAGGGTTCACAAATGCTCCAAGAGACCCAGTACTTC.